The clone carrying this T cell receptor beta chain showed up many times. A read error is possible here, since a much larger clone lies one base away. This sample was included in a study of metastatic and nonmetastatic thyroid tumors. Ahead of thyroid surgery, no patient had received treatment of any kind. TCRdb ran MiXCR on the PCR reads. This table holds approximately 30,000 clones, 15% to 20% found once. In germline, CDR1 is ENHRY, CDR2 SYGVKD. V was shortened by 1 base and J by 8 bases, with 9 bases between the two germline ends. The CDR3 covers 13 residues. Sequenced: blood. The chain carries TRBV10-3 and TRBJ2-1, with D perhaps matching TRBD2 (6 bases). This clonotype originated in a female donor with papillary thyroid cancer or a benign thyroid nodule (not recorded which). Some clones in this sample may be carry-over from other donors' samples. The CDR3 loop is CAISEWRDDEQFF. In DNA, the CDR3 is TGTGCCATCAGTGAGTGGCGGGACGATGAGCAGTTCTTC.